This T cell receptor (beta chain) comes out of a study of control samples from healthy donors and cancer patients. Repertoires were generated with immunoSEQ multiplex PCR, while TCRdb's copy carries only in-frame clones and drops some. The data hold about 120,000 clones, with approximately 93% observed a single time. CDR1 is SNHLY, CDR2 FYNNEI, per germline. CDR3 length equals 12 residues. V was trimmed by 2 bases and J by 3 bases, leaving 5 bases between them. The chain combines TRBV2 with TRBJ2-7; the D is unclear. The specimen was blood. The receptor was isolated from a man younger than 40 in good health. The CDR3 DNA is TGTGCCAGCAGTGAACATCTCTACGAGCAGTACTTC. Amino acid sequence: CASSEHLYEQYF.